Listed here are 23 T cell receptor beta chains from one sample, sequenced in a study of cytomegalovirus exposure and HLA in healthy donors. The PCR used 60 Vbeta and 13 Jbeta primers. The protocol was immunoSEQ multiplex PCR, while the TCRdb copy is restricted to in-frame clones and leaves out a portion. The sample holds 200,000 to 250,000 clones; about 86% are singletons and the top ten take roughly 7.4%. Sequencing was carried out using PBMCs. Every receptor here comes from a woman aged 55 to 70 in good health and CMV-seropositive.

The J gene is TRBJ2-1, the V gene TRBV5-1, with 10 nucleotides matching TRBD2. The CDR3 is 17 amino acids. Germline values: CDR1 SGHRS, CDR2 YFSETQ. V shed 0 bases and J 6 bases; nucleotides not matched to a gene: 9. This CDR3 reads CASSLAGLAGAGNEQFF. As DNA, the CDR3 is TGCGCCAGCAGCTTGGCCGGCCTAGCGGGAGCGGGCAATGAGCAGTTCTTC. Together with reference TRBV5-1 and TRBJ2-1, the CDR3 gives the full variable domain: KAGVTQTPRYLIKTRGQQVTLSCSPISGHRSVSWYQQTPGQGLQFLFEYFSETQRNKGNFPGRFSGRQFSNSRSEMNVSTLELGDSALYLCASSLAGLAGAGNEQFFGPGTRLTVL.

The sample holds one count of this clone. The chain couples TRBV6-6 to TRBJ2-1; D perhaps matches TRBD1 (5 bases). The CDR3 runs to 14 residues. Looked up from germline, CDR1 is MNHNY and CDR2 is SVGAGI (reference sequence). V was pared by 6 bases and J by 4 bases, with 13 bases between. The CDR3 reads CASSAGAGYNEQFF. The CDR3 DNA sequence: TGTGCCAGCAGCGCCGGCGCAGGGTACAATGAGCAGTTCTTC.

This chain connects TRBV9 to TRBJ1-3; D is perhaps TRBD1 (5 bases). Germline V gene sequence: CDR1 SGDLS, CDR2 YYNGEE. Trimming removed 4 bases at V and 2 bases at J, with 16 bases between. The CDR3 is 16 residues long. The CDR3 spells CASSPPPRAAGNTIYF. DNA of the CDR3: TGTGCCAGCAGCCCACCTCCCAGGGCGGCTGGAAACACCATATATTTT.

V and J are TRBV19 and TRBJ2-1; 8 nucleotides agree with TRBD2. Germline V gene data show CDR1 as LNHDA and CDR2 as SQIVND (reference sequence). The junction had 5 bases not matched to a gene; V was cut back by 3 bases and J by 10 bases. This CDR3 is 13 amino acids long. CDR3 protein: CASSIGLAREQFF. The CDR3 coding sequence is TGTGCCAGTAGTATTGGACTAGCCCGCGAGCAGTTCTTC.

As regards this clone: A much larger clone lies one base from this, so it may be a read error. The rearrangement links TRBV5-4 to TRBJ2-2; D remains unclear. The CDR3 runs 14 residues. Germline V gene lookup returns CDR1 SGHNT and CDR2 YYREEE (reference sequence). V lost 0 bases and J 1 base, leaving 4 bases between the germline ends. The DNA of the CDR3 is TGTGCCAGCAGCTTGGGACAGAACACCGGGGAGCTGTTTTTT. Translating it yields CASSLGQNTGELFF. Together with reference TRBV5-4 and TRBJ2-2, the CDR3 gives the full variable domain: ETGVTQSPTHLIKTRGQQVTLRCSSQSGHNTVSWYQQALGQGPQFIFQYYREEENGRGNFPPRFSGLQFPNYSSELNVNALELDDSALYLCASSLGQNTGELFFGEGSRLTVL.

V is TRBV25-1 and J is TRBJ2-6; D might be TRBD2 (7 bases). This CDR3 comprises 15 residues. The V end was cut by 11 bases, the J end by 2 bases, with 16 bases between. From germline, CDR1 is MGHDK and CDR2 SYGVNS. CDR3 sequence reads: CAGTGGAAGANVLTF. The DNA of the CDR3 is TGTGCCGGCACTGGGGGGGCGGCTGGGGCCAACGTCCTGACTTTC.

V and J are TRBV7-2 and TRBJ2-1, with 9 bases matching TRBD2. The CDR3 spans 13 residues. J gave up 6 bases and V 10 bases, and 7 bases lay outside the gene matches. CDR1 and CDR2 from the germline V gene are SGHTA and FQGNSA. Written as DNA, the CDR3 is TGTGCCAATGCGCTAGCGGGACCCAATGAGCAGTTCTTC. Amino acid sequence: CANALAGPNEQFF.

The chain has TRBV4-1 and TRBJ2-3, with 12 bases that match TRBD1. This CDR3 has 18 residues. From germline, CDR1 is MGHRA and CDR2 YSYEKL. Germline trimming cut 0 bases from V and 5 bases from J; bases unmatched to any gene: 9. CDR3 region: CASSQEPGTGGWGDTQYF. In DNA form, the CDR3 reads TGCGCCAGCAGCCAAGAGCCCGGGACAGGGGGCTGGGGAGATACGCAGTATTTT.

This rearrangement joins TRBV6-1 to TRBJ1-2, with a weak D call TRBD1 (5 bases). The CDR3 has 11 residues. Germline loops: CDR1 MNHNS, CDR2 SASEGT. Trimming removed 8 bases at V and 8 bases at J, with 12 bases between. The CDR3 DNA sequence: TGTGCCAGCGGGGGGAGTCGAGGCTACACCTTC. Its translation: CASGGSRGYTF.

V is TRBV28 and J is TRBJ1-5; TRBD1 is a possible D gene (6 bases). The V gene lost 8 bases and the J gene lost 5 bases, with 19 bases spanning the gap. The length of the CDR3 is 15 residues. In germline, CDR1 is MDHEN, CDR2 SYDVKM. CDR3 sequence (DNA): TGTGCCAGCGTACCTAGCGGGGGCGCATATCAGCCCCAGCATTTT. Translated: CASVPSGGAYQPQHF.

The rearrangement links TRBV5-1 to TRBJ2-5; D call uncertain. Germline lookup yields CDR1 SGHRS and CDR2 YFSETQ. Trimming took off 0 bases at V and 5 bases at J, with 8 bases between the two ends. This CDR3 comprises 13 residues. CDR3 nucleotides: TGCGCCAGCAGCTTGGACGCGCGGGAGACCCAGTACTTC. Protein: CASSLDARETQYF.

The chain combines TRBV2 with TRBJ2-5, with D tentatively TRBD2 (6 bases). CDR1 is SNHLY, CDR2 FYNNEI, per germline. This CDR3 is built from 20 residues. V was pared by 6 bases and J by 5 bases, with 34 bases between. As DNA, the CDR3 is TGTGCCAGCAGCCCACCTTCAAGCCTACAATTCCCAGGAGGGATGGAGACCCAGTACTTC. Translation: CASSPPSSLQFPGGMETQYF.

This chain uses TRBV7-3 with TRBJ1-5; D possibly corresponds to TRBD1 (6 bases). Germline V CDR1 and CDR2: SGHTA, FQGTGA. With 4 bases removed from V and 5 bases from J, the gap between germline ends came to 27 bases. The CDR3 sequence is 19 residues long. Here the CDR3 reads CASSSLRSQGKDSDQPQHF. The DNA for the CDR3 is TGTGCCAGCAGCTCGCTTAGGAGTCAGGGGAAGGATAGTGATCAGCCCCAGCATTTT.

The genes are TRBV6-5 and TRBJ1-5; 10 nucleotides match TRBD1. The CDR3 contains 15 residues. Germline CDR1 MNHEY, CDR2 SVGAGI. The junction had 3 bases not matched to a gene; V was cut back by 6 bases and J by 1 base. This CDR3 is CASSLDRGSNQPQHF. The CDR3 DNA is TGTGCCAGCAGCCTGGACAGGGGGAGCAATCAGCCCCAGCATTTT.

CDR3 amino acids: CASSTGQPRGYTF. The CDR3 DNA sequence: TGCGCCAGCAGCACGGGACAGCCGAGGGGCTACACCTTC. The rearrangement links TRBV5-1 to TRBJ1-2, with 7 nucleotides matching TRBD1. Germline V gene data show CDR1 as SGHRS and CDR2 as YFSETQ. Trimming cost V 4 bases and J 8 bases; bases outside gene matches: 8. The CDR3 contains 13 residues.

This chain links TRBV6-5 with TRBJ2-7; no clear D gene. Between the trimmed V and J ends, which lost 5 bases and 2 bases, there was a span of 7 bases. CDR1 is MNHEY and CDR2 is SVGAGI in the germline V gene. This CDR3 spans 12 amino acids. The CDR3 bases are TGTGCCAGCAGTCCCAGTCCCTACGAGCAGTACTTC. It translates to CASSPSPYEQYF.

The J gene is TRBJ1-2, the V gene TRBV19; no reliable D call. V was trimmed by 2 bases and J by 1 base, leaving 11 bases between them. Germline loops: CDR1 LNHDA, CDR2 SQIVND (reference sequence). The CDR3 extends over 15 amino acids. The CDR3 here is CASSITGVNNYGYTF. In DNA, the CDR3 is TGTGCCAGTAGTATAACCGGGGTTAATAACTATGGCTACACCTTC.

In nucleotides, the CDR3 is TGCAGCGTTGTTGGAGACGGGAATCAGCCCCAGCATTTT. This codes for CSVVGDGNQPQHF. The V and J genes are TRBV29-1 and TRBJ1-5; D not resolved. CDR1 is SQVTM and CDR2 is ANQGSEA in the germline V gene. The CDR3 spans 13 residues. V lost 4 bases, J lost 4 bases, and 11 bases lay in between.

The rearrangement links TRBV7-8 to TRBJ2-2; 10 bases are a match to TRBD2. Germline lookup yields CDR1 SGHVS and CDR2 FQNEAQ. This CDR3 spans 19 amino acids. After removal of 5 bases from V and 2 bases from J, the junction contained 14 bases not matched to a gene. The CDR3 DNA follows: TGTGCCAGCAGCGCCCGCCGGGGACTAGCGTCCCGAAACACCGGGGAGCTGTTTTTT. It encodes CASSARRGLASRNTGELFF.

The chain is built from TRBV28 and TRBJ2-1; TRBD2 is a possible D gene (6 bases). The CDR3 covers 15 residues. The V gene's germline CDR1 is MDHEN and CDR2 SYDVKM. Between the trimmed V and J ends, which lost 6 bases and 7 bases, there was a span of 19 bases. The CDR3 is CASRDTKGSGNEQFF. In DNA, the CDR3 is TGTGCCAGCAGGGACACGAAGGGCAGCGGGAATGAGCAGTTCTTC.

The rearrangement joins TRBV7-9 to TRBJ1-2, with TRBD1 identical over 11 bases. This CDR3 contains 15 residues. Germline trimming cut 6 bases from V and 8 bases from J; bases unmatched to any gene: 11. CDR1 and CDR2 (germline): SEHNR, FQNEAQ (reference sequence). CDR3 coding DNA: TGTGCCAGCAGGGTGGACAGGGGGCCACGGGGAGGCTACACCTTC. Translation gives CASRVDRGPRGGYTF.

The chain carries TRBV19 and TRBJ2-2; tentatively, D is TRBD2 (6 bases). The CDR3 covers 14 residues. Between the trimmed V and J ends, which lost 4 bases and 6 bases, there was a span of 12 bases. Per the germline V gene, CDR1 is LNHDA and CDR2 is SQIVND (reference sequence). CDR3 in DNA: TGTGCCAGTAGTACGGGGGATCGGGCCGGGGAGCTGTTTTTT. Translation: CASSTGDRAGELFF.

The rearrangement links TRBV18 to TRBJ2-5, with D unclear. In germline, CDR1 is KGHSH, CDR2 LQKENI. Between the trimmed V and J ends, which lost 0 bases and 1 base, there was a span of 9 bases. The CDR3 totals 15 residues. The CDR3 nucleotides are TGTGCCAGCTCACCACCGAGATCGTCCCAAGAGACCCAGTACTTC. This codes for CASSPPRSSQETQYF.